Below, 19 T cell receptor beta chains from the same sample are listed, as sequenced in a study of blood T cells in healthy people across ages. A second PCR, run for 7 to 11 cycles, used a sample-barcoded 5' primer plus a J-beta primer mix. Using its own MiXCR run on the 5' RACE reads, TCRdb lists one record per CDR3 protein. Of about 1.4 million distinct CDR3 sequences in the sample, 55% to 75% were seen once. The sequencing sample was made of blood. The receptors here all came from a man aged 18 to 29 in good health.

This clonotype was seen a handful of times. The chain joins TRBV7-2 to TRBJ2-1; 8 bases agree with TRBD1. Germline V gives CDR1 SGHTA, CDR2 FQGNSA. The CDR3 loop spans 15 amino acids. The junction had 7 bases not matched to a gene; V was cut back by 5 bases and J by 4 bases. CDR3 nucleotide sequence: TGTGCCAGCAGCAATGACAGGGGAGAATACAATGAGCAGTTCTTC. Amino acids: CASSNDRGEYNEQFF.

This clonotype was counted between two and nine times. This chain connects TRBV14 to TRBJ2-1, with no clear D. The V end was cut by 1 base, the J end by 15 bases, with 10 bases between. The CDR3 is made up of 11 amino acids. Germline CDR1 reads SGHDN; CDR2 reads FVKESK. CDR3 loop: CASSQGPKLFF. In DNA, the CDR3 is TGTGCCAGCAGCCAAGGTCCTAAACTGTTCTTC.

CDR3: CSAPTPELAKNIQYF. In DNA form, the CDR3 reads TGCAGTGCCCCAACCCCGGAGCTAGCCAAAAACATTCAGTACTTC. This chain links TRBV20-1 with TRBJ2-4; no reliable D call. Trimming took off 6 bases at V and 0 bases at J, with 15 bases between the two ends. The length of the CDR3 is 15 residues. CDR1 DFQATT and CDR2 SNEGSKA come from the germline V gene (reference sequence).

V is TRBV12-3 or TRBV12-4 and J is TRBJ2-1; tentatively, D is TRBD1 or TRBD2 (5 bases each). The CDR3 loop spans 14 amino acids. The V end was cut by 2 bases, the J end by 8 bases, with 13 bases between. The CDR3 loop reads CASSLSRGGYEQFF. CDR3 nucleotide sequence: TGTGCCAGCAGTTTATCCCGGGGCGGGTATGAGCAGTTCTTC.

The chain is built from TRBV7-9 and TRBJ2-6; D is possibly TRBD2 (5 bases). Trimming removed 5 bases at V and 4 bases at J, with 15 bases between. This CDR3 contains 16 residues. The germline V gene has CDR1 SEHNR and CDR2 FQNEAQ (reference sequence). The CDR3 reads CASSNRRALGANVLTF. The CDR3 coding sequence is TGTGCCAGCAGCAATAGGCGGGCTCTCGGGGCCAACGTCCTGACTTTC.

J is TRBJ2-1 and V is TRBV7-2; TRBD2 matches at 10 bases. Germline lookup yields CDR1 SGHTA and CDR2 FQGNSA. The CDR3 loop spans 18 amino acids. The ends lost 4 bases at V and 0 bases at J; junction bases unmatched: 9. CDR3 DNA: TGTGCCAGCAGCTCCGCCCGGACTAGCGGAAGCTCCTACAATGAGCAGTTCTTC. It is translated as CASSSARTSGSSYNEQFF.

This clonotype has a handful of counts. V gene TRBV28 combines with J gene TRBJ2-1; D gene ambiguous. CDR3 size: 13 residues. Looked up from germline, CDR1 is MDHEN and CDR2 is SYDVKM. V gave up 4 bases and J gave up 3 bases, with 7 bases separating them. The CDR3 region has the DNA TGTGCCAGCAGTTCACACAGCTACAATGAGCAGTTCTTC. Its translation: CASSSHSYNEQFF.

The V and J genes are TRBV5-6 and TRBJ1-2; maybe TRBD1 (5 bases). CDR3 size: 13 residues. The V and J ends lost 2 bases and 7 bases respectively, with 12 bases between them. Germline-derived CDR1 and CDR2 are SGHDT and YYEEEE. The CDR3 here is CASSFGGESGYTF. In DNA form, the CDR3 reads TGTGCCAGCAGCTTTGGAGGGGAAAGTGGCTACACCTTC.

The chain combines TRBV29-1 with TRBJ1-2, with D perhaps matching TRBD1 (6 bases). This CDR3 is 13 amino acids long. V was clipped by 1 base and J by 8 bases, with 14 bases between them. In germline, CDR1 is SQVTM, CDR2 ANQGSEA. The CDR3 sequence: CSVEANRAEGYTF. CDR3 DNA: TGCAGCGTTGAAGCTAACAGGGCGGAAGGCTACACCTTC.

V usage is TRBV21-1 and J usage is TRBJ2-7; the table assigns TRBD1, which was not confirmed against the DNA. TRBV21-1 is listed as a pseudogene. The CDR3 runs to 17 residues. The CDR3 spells CASSTIVTGKRRYEQYF. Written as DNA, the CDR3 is TGTGCCAGCAGCACGATCGTGACAGGGAAGCGTCGCTACGAGCAGTACTTC.

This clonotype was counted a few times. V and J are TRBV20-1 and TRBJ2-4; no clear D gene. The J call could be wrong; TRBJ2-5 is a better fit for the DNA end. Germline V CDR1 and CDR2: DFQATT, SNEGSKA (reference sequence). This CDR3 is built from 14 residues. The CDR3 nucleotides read TGCAGTGCTAGAGATTTCAGGATCGGGGAGACCCAGTACTTC. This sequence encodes CSARDFRIGETQYF.

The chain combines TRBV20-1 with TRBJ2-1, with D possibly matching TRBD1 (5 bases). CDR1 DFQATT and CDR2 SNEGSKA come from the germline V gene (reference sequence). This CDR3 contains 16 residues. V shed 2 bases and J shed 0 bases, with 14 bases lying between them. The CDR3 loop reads CSARYQGPGSYNEQFF. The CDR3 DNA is TGCAGTGCTAGATACCAGGGTCCGGGCTCCTACAATGAGCAGTTCTTC.

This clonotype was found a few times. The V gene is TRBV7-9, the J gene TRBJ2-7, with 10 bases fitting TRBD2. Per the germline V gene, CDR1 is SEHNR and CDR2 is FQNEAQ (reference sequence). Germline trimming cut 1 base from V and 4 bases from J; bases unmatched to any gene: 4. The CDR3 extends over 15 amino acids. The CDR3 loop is CASSLEGSGRYEQYF. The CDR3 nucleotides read TGTGCCAGCAGCTTAGAAGGTAGCGGGAGGTACGAGCAGTACTTC.

This CDR3 reads CASGVGSTDTQYF. The CDR3 DNA sequence: TGTGCCAGCGGCGTGGGTAGCACAGATACGCAGTATTTT. The chain employs TRBV6-5 and TRBJ2-3, with no clear D. Trimming shortened V by 8 bases and J by 0 bases, and 9 bases separated the two germline ends. Germline values: CDR1 MNHEY, CDR2 SVGAGI. The CDR3 is 13 amino acids.

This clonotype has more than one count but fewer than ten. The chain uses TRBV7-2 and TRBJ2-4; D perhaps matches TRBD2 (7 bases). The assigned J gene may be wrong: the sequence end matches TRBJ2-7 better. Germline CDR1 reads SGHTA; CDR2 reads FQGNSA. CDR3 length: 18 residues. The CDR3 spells CASSLVTGGAPFSYEQYF. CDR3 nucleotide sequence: TGTGCCAGCAGCTTAGTTACTGGGGGGGCCCCATTCTCCTACGAGCAGTACTTC.

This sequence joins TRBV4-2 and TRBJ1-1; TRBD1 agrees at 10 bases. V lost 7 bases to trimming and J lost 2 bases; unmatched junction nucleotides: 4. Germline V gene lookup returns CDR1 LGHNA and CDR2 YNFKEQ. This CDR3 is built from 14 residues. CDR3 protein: CASTGTGVNTEAFF. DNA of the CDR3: TGTGCCAGCACCGGGACAGGGGTCAACACTGAAGCTTTCTTT.

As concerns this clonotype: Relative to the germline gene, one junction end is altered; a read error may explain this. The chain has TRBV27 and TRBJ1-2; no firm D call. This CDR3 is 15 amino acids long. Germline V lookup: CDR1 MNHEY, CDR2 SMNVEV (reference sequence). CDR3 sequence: CVSSLRWADYYGYTF. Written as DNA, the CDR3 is TGTGTCAGCAGTTTAAGGTGGGCGGACTACTATGGCTACACCTTC.

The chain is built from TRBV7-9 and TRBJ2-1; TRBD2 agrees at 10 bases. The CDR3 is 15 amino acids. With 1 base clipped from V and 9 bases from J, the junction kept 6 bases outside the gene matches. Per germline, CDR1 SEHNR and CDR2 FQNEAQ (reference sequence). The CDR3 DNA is TGTGCCAGCAGCTTAGGCAGCGGGAGGGTGAGTGAGCAGTTCTTC. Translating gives CASSLGSGRVSEQFF. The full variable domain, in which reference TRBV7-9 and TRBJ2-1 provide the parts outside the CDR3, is DTGVSQNPRHKITKRGQNVTFRCDPISEHNRLYWYRQTLGQGPEFLTYFQNEAQLEKSRLLSDRFSAERPKGSFSTLEIQRTEQGDSAMYLCASSLGSGRVSEQFFGPGTRLTVL.

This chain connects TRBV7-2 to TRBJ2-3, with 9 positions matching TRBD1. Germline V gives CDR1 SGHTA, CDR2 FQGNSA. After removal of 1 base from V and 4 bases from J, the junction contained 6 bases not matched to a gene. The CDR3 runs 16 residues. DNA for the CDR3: TGTGCCAGCAGCTTAGGAGGGACAGGGCTGTCAGATACGCAGTATTTT. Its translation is CASSLGGTGLSDTQYF.